Below are 4 T cell receptor beta chains sequenced from a single sample in a study of cytotoxic CD8 clonotypes in ibrutinib-treated CLL. Some clones are missing from TCRdb's copy, which holds only in-frame ones; the method was immunoSEQ multiplex PCR. The sample includes about 28,000 clones, less than 75% seen only once; the top ten take around 5%. The input for sequencing was PBMCs, taken before ibrutinib treatment. Every receptor here comes from a human donor with chronic lymphocytic leukemia.

The chain couples TRBV19 to TRBJ2-7; 10 bases line up with TRBD2. Looked up from germline, CDR1 is LNHDA and CDR2 is SQIVND (reference sequence). The CDR3 totals 15 residues. The V gene end was trimmed by 1 base and the J gene end by 6 bases; junction bases not matched to a gene: 6. This CDR3 is CASSIAEAGGREQYF. CDR3 coding DNA: TGTGCCAGTAGTATAGCAGAAGCGGGAGGGCGCGAGCAGTACTTC.

The chain couples TRBV5-1 to TRBJ2-6; 11 bases are a match to TRBD2. V gave up 1 base and J gave up 2 bases; unmatched junction bases: 2. CDR1 is SGHRS, CDR2 YFSETQ, per germline. This CDR3 contains 17 residues. CDR3 DNA sequence: TGCGCCAGCAGCTTGTTACTAGCGGGGGCTGGGGCCAACGTCCTGACTTTC. It specifies CASSLLLAGAGANVLTF.

This clone has more than one count but fewer than ten. This chain connects TRBV5-1 to TRBJ2-7, with TRBD2 identical over 9 bases. CDR1 is SGHRS, CDR2 YFSETQ, per germline. The CDR3 sequence is 14 residues long. Trimming took 4 bases from V and 5 from J; bases not matched to a gene: 7. The CDR3 bases are TGCGCCAGCAGCGCATTAGCGGGAGCAGACGAGCAGTACTTC. This codes for CASSALAGADEQYF.

V gene TRBV9 combines with J gene TRBJ2-1, with D perhaps being TRBD1 or TRBD2 (6 bases each). The V gene's germline CDR1 is SGDLS and CDR2 YYNGEE. The V and J ends lost 0 bases and 0 bases respectively, with 13 bases between them. The CDR3 runs to 17 residues. The CDR3: CASSVAWGASSYNEQFF. CDR3 in DNA: TGTGCCAGCAGCGTAGCCTGGGGGGCTAGCTCCTACAATGAGCAGTTCTTC.